The rows below give T cell receptor beta chains drawn from one sample of a study of blood T cell repertoires in COVID-19. The repertoire was sequenced with immunoSEQ multiplex PCR; TCRdb's copy has only in-frame clones and lacks some. The sample lists 120,000 to 150,000 clones, 87% occurring once. Material: PBMCs or T cells enriched from blood (not recorded which). Source of these receptors: a woman in her thirties or forties who had been exposed to COVID-19. The CDR3 runs from the conserved cysteine through the conserved F or W. The order of the fields is J gene, D gene, V gene, clone size, CDR3 DNA, CDR3 protein. A D gene is named only where the DNA matches it firmly. The size of a clone is reported for some rows only, either as once, few or many, or as a class for expanded clones.

j_call: TRBJ2-1
d_call: .
v_call: TRBV24-1
clone_size: .
cdr3_nt: TGTGCCACCAGTGATCCAGGGTCCCCCTACAATGAGCAGTTCTTC
cdr3_aa: CATSDPGSPYNEQFF

j_call: TRBJ1-5
d_call: .
v_call: TRBV27
clone_size: .
cdr3_nt: TGTGCCAGCAGTTTATTAAGCAATCAGCCCCAGCATTTT
cdr3_aa: CASSLLSNQPQHF

j_call: TRBJ1-4
d_call: TRBD1
v_call: TRBV5-1
clone_size: .
cdr3_nt: TGCGCCAGCAGCTTGGCCGGACAGGGTAGTGAAAAACTGTTTTTT
cdr3_aa: CASSLAGQGSEKLFF

j_call: TRBJ2-5
d_call: TRBD2
v_call: TRBV3-1/TRBV3-2
clone_size: few
cdr3_nt: TGTGCCAGCAGCCAAGATCGGTCGACTAGCGGGAATGAGACCCAGTACTTC
cdr3_aa: CASSQDRSTSGNETQYF

j_call: TRBJ2-1
d_call: .
v_call: TRBV12-5
clone_size: .
cdr3_nt: TGTGCTAGTGGTCCAGGAATATGGCAGTTCTTC
cdr3_aa: CASGPGIWQFF

j_call: TRBJ1-2
d_call: .
v_call: TRBV4-1
clone_size: few
cdr3_nt: TGCGCCAGCAGCCTCTCGGGAACATTGCACTATGGCTACACCTTC
cdr3_aa: CASSLSGTLHYGYTF

j_call: TRBJ1-1
d_call: .
v_call: TRBV12-5
clone_size: .
cdr3_nt: TGTGCTAGTGGTTTGAACAGAGACACTGAAGCTTTCTTT
cdr3_aa: CASGLNRDTEAFF

j_call: TRBJ2-7
d_call: TRBD1
v_call: TRBV29-1
clone_size: .
cdr3_nt: TGCAGCGTGGGGACAGGGGGCACGGAAGAGCAGTACTTC
cdr3_aa: CSVGTGGTEEQYF

j_call: TRBJ2-4
d_call: TRBD2
v_call: TRBV28
clone_size: .
cdr3_nt: TGTGCCAGCAGTCTGGCTGGGGGAGGGTGGGACATTCAGTACTTC
cdr3_aa: CASSLAGGGWDIQYF

j_call: TRBJ1-5
d_call: TRBD1
v_call: TRBV27
clone_size: .
cdr3_nt: TGTGCCAGCAGTTCCACGGACAGGGTTCGGCCCCAGCATTTT
cdr3_aa: CASSSTDRVRPQHF

j_call: TRBJ1-5
d_call: .
v_call: TRBV2
clone_size: .
cdr3_nt: TGTGCCAGCAGTCCAGGGTTGGATCAGCCCCAGCATTTT
cdr3_aa: CASSPGLDQPQHF

j_call: TRBJ2-3
d_call: TRBD1
v_call: TRBV7-8
clone_size: .
cdr3_nt: TGTGCCAGCAGCCCCACAGGGGGCGTCACAGATACGCAGTATTTT
cdr3_aa: CASSPTGGVTDTQYF

j_call: TRBJ2-2
d_call: TRBD1
v_call: TRBV7-6
clone_size: few
cdr3_nt: TGTGCCAGCAGCGCTCAAAGACAGGGTCGTACCGGGGAGCTGTTTTTT
cdr3_aa: CASSAQRQGRTGELFF

j_call: TRBJ1-4
d_call: .
v_call: TRBV18
clone_size: .
cdr3_nt: TGTGCCAGCTCACCAACTGTCCGAGAGGAAAAACTGTTTTTT
cdr3_aa: CASSPTVREEKLFF

j_call: TRBJ1-2
d_call: .
v_call: TRBV18
clone_size: .
cdr3_nt: TGTGCCAGCTCACCCTTGGGACAAGCTCAAAATGGCTACACCTTC
cdr3_aa: CASSPLGQAQNGYTF

j_call: TRBJ1-1
d_call: TRBD1
v_call: TRBV19
clone_size: .
cdr3_nt: TGTGCCAGTAGTAAGGACAGGGGGCTATGGTTCACTGAAGCTTTCTTT
cdr3_aa: CASSKDRGLWFTEAFF

j_call: TRBJ2-1
d_call: .
v_call: TRBV28
clone_size: .
cdr3_nt: TGTGCCAGCAGTCAGACGGAAGCGGGCAATGAGCAGTTCTTC
cdr3_aa: CASSQTEAGNEQFF

j_call: TRBJ2-2
d_call: TRBD1
v_call: TRBV6-5
clone_size: .
cdr3_nt: TGTGCCAGCGGACAGGGAAACACCGGGGAGCTGTTTTTT
cdr3_aa: CASGQGNTGELFF

j_call: TRBJ2-1
d_call: .
v_call: TRBV11-3
clone_size: once
cdr3_nt: TGTGCCAGCAGCTTAGGAGGGCTAGCCAACAATGAGCAGTTCTTC
cdr3_aa: CASSLGGLANNEQFF

j_call: TRBJ2-3
d_call: TRBD2
v_call: TRBV7-2
clone_size: .
cdr3_nt: TGTGCCAGCAGCTTAGTTGGCGGGAGTGTCACAGATACGCAGTATTTT
cdr3_aa: CASSLVGGSVTDTQYF

j_call: TRBJ2-2
d_call: TRBD1
v_call: TRBV7-2
clone_size: many
cdr3_nt: TGTGCCAGCAGCTTAGGGGGACAGGGGATGAGCGGGGAGCTGTTTTTT
cdr3_aa: CASSLGGQGMSGELFF

j_call: TRBJ1-6
d_call: TRBD1
v_call: TRBV7-9
clone_size: .
cdr3_nt: TGTGCCAGCAGCTCATCCGGGACAGGGATACGGTCACCCCTCCACTTT
cdr3_aa: CASSSSGTGIRSPLHF

j_call: TRBJ1-2
d_call: .
v_call: TRBV27
clone_size: .
cdr3_nt: TGTGCCAGCAGTTTTATTCCTTCCTATGGCTACACCTTC
cdr3_aa: CASSFIPSYGYTF

j_call: TRBJ2-5
d_call: .
v_call: TRBV6-5
clone_size: .
cdr3_nt: TGTGCCAGCAGCCCCCCCCTAGAAACAGAGACCCAGTACTTC
cdr3_aa: CASSPPLETETQYF

j_call: TRBJ1-4
d_call: .
v_call: TRBV4-1
clone_size: few
cdr3_nt: TGCGCCAGCAGCAAGCAGGGGCCTGCCAGAGAAAAACTGTTTTTT
cdr3_aa: CASSKQGPAREKLFF

j_call: TRBJ2-3
d_call: TRBD1
v_call: TRBV29-1
clone_size: .
cdr3_nt: TGCAGCGTTGAACGAGGGACAGGGGGGCTGGATACGCAGTATTTT
cdr3_aa: CSVERGTGGLDTQYF

j_call: TRBJ2-7
d_call: .
v_call: TRBV4-1
clone_size: .
cdr3_nt: TGCGCCAGCAGCCAAGAGGGGAGGCCTCCCTACGAGCAGTACTTC
cdr3_aa: CASSQEGRPPYEQYF

j_call: TRBJ2-2
d_call: .
v_call: TRBV28
clone_size: .
cdr3_nt: TGTGCCAGCAGCCAATACGAGACCGGGGAGCTGTTTTTT
cdr3_aa: CASSQYETGELFF

j_call: TRBJ1-1
d_call: TRBD1
v_call: TRBV7-9
clone_size: .
cdr3_nt: TGTGCCAGCAGACCGAAGGACAGGGTAGGCACTGAAGCTTTCTTT
cdr3_aa: CASRPKDRVGTEAFF

j_call: TRBJ1-1
d_call: TRBD1
v_call: TRBV5-1
clone_size: .
cdr3_nt: TGCGCCAGCAGCTTAGTACAGGGGAGGTTAGAGAGCACTGAAGCTTTCTTT
cdr3_aa: CASSLVQGRLESTEAFF

j_call: TRBJ2-3
d_call: .
v_call: TRBV4-1
clone_size: .
cdr3_nt: TGCGCCAGCAGCCAAGGAATAGCAGATACGCAGTATTTT
cdr3_aa: CASSQGIADTQYF

j_call: TRBJ1-2
d_call: TRBD1
v_call: TRBV12-5
clone_size: .
cdr3_nt: TGTGCTAGTGGTTTGCCGACAGGGTTCGACGGCTACACCTTC
cdr3_aa: CASGLPTGFDGYTF

j_call: TRBJ1-2
d_call: TRBD1
v_call: TRBV7-2
clone_size: .
cdr3_nt: TGTGCCAGCAGCAGACAGACAGGGGGCATTGGAGGCTACACCTTC
cdr3_aa: CASSRQTGGIGGYTF

j_call: TRBJ2-7
d_call: .
v_call: TRBV9
clone_size: .
cdr3_nt: TGTGCCAGCAGCGTAACGGCGGGGGCCATCGACGAGCAGTACTTC
cdr3_aa: CASSVTAGAIDEQYF

j_call: TRBJ2-2
d_call: .
v_call: TRBV28
clone_size: .
cdr3_nt: TGTGCCAGCACCCTTAACACCGGGGAGCTGTTTTTT
cdr3_aa: CASTLNTGELFF

j_call: TRBJ1-2
d_call: TRBD1
v_call: TRBV28
clone_size: .
cdr3_nt: TGTGCCAGCAGTGCAGACAGGGTAGGAGGCTACACCTTC
cdr3_aa: CASSADRVGGYTF

j_call: TRBJ1-2
d_call: TRBD1
v_call: TRBV18
clone_size: .
cdr3_nt: TGTGCCAGCTCACCAAGTCCCACAGGGGAACGGCACTATGGCTACACCTTC
cdr3_aa: CASSPSPTGERHYGYTF